This passage covers 15 T cell receptor beta chains from one sample sequenced in a study of molecular identifiers for immune sequencing clone quantification. TCRdb independently ran MiXCR on the PCR reads; one entry per CDR3 protein. The sample carries some 320,000 distinct CDR3 sequences, about 20% recorded once. Source material: naive CD8+ T cells from blood, with Jurkat cell RNA spiked in. Subset indicated: FACS-sorted CD8+CD4-CCR7+CD45RA+ naive T cells. The receptors here all came from a human donor in good health. Some libraries in this study had Jurkat cell RNA spiked in.

This clonotype was counted at least ten times. The chain has TRBV10-3 and TRBJ2-5; D gene unclear. The ends were cut back, 2 bases at V and 2 bases at J, with 12 bases in the middle. CDR3 length equals 15 residues. The V gene's germline CDR1 is ENHRY and CDR2 SYGVKD. The CDR3 protein is CAISEPEANQETQYF. The CDR3 coding sequence is TGTGCCATCAGTGAGCCCGAAGCGAATCAAGAGACCCAGTACTTC.

In its sample, this clonotype was seen many times. This sequence joins TRBV4-1 and TRBJ2-1; 8 bases line up with TRBD1. J gave up 6 bases and V 3 bases, and 10 bases lay outside the gene matches. Germline CDR1 reads MGHRA; CDR2 reads YSYEKL. The CDR3 length is 16 residues. This CDR3 reads CASSHGRTGLINEQFF. CDR3 bases: TGCGCCAGCAGCCACGGAAGGACAGGGTTGATCAATGAGCAGTTCTTC.

The sample holds many counts of this clonotype. J is TRBJ1-1 and V is TRBV12-3 or TRBV12-4; 7 bases fit TRBD1. J gave up 8 bases and V 6 bases, and 6 bases lay outside the gene matches. This CDR3 spans 12 amino acids. The CDR3 DNA reads TGTGCCAGCAGCCAGGGGGGGGTCGAAGCTTTCTTT. Its translation: CASSQGGVEAFF.

V and J are TRBV12-3 or TRBV12-4 and TRBJ1-2; TRBD1 is a possible D gene (5 bases). Trimming took 5 bases from V and 4 from J, leaving 14 bases between them. This CDR3 comprises 14 residues. In DNA form, the CDR3 reads TGTGCCAGCAGTCCGGGCGGCGGGGGCTATGGCTACACCTTC. It is translated as CASSPGGGGYGYTF.

With respect to this clonotype: The conserved phenylalanine or tryptophan is not found at the CDR3 terminus, so this likely reflects a read error. This chain uses TRBV5-6 with TRBJ2-1; D is unresolved. Germline V gives CDR1 SGHDT, CDR2 YYEEEE. Trimming removed 3 bases at V and 0 bases at J, with 16 bases between. The CDR3 loop spans 17 amino acids. The CDR3 is CASSSKGILSSYNEQFC. CDR3 coding DNA: TGTGCCAGCAGCTCGAAGGGAATTCTAAGCTCCTACAATGAGCAGTTCTGC.

This clonotype has ten or more counts. The V and J genes are TRBV7-2 and TRBJ1-1, with D unresolved. Trimming cost V 8 bases and J 3 bases, with 19 bases left between them. The CDR3 contains 15 residues. Germline CDR1 is SGHTA and CDR2 is FQGNSA. The CDR3 protein is CASPEDPPTHTEAFF. The CDR3, as DNA: TGTGCCAGCCCGGAGGATCCGCCTACCCACACTGAAGCTTTCTTT.

This clonotype was counted ten times or more. The chain recombines TRBV7-2 with TRBJ2-7, with 7 bases identical to TRBD1. Losses at the gene ends were 1 base for V and 2 bases for J; bases not matched to a gene: 2. Germline V CDR1 and CDR2: SGHTA, FQGNSA. The CDR3 extends over 14 amino acids. This chain's CDR3 is CASSLVQGAYEQYF. CDR3 nucleotide sequence: TGTGCCAGCAGCTTAGTCCAGGGGGCCTACGAGCAGTACTTC.

Many counts were recorded for this clonotype. The rearrangement joins TRBV12-3 or TRBV12-4 to TRBJ2-3; D gene ambiguous. The length of the CDR3 is 12 residues. V was clipped by 6 bases and J by 2 bases, with 6 bases between them. CDR3 in DNA: TGTGCCAGCAGATCGGTCACAGATACGCAGTATTTT. Residues: CASRSVTDTQYF.

The chain combines TRBV29-1 with TRBJ2-7, with TRBD2 identical over 8 bases. The germline V gene has CDR1 SQVTM and CDR2 ANQGSEA. There are 13 residues in the CDR3. The V gene end was trimmed by 7 bases and the J gene end by 3 bases; junction bases not matched to a gene: 8. CDR3 in amino acids: CSAGGGGLYEQYF. Written as DNA, the CDR3 is TGCAGCGCCGGCGGCGGGGGGCTCTACGAGCAGTACTTC.

To note about this clonotype: A much larger clone lies a single base off, so this may be a read error. J is TRBJ1-2 and V is TRBV6-5, with D perhaps TRBD1 (5 bases). The CDR3 totals 15 residues. The germline gives CDR1 MNHEY, CDR2 SVGAGI. Trimming left V 4 bases short and J 3 bases short, with 15 bases between. The CDR3 region has the DNA TGTGCCAGCAGTTCTGCGGGACGCAAATACTATGGCTACACCTTC. Amino acids: CASSSAGRKYYGYTF.

The chain is built from TRBV6-1 and TRBJ2-7; 7 bases agree with TRBD1. The germline CDR1 and CDR2 sequences are MNHNS and SASEGT. This CDR3 comprises 14 residues. J was trimmed by 2 bases and V by 6 bases; bases with no gene match: 7. The DNA of the CDR3 is TGTGCCAGCAGCTTGGACAGGACCCCCTACGAGCAGTACTTC. It yields the protein CASSLDRTPYEQYF.

The chain has TRBV2 and TRBJ2-3, with 9 nucleotides matching TRBD2. The CDR3 has 17 amino acids. CDR1 is SNHLY, CDR2 FYNNEI, per germline. V trimming: 0 bases; J trimming: 2 bases; junction bases outside the gene matches: 6. CDR3 DNA sequence: TGTGCCAGCAGTGAAGCTAGGACGGGACTAGCCACAGATACGCAGTATTTT. This encodes CASSEARTGLATDTQYF.

This clonotype was detected only a few times. The rearrangement uses TRBV6-1 and TRBJ2-7; no definite D call. The CDR3 totals 13 residues. Trimming left V 1 base short and J 5 bases short, with 9 bases between. Looked up from germline, CDR1 is MNHNS and CDR2 is SASEGT. This CDR3 reads CASSEEVGHEQYF. The CDR3, as DNA: TGTGCCAGCAGTGAAGAAGTCGGCCACGAGCAGTACTTC.

For the CDR3, the DNA is TGTGCCAGCACTCGTACGTCGGACAATAGCAATCAGCCCCAGCATTTT. This gives the protein CASTRTSDNSNQPQHF. This chain links TRBV28 with TRBJ1-5, with D perhaps matching TRBD1 (5 bases). Trimming cost V 7 bases and J 0 bases, with 16 bases left between them. Germline V gives CDR1 MDHEN, CDR2 SYDVKM. The CDR3 is 16 residues long.

This clonotype has ten or more counts. The chain has TRBV7-9 and TRBJ1-1; D is possibly TRBD1 (5 bases). The germline V gene has CDR1 SEHNR and CDR2 FQNEAQ (reference sequence). Between the trimmed V and J ends, which lost 5 bases and 4 bases, there was a span of 14 bases. CDR3 length: 14 residues. CDR3 nucleotides: TGTGCCAGCAGCCCCGTCGCGGGGGGCACTGAAGCTTTCTTT. Translated, it gives CASSPVAGGTEAFF.